A selection of T cell receptor beta chains follows, all from one sample in a study of blood T cell repertoires in COVID-19. TCRdb's table, derived via immunoSEQ multiplex PCR, lists solely in-frame clones and lacks some. Here the sample spans around 95,000 clones, 70% to 80% being singletons. Sequenced sample: peripheral blood. The receptors shown here come from a woman aged 70-85 years with acute or convalescent COVID-19. CDR3s include the opening cysteine and the closing phenylalanine or tryptophan. A D gene is named only where the DNA matches it firmly. Clone size is given for some rows only: seen once, a few or many times, or a class if the clone is expanded.

v_gene	j_gene	abundance	len	d_gene	CDR3aa	CDR3nt
TRBV7-9	TRBJ1-1	NA	13	NA	CASSLDTNTEAFF	TGTGCCAGCAGCTTGGACACCAACACTGAAGCTTTCTTT
TRBV19	TRBJ2-3	NA	11	NA	CASSISDTQYF	TGTGCCAGTAGTATCTCTGATACGCAGTATTTT
TRBV7-3	TRBJ2-3	NA	15	NA	CASSSQTGVPDTQYF	TGTGCCAGCAGCTCTCAAACCGGTGTCCCAGATACGCAGTATTTT
TRBV6-5	TRBJ1-4	NA	15	TRBD1	CASGDRGSTNEKLFF	TGTGCCAGCGGGGACAGGGGTTCAACTAATGAAAAACTGTTTTTT
TRBV20-1	TRBJ2-5	NA	11	NA	CSALTRARQYF	TGCAGTGCATTAACTAGGGCTCGTCAGTACTTC
TRBV7-2	TRBJ1-1	NA	17	TRBD1	CASSSQHRGGMNTEAFF	TGTGCCAGCAGCTCCCAGCACAGGGGTGGGATGAACACTGAAGCTTTCTTT
TRBV5-5	TRBJ1-1	NA	14	NA	CASSLQGQNTEAFF	TGTGCCAGCAGCTTACAGGGACAGAACACTGAAGCTTTCTTT
TRBV9	TRBJ2-5	few	13	NA	CASSVQGSETQYF	TGTGCCAGCAGCGTCCAGGGTTCAGAGACCCAGTACTTC
TRBV25-1	TRBJ2-1	NA	14	TRBD2	CASSLAGVYNEQFF	TGTGCCAGCAGTCTAGCGGGGGTGTACAATGAGCAGTTCTTC
TRBV6-2/TRBV6-3	TRBJ1-3	NA	15	TRBD1	CASSRRQGTGNTIYF	TGTGCCAGCAGTCGCCGACAGGGGACTGGAAACACCATATATTTT
TRBV12-5	TRBJ2-1	NA	13	TRBD1	CASGWGQVLEQFF	TGTGCTAGTGGTTGGGGACAGGTCCTCGAGCAGTTCTTC
TRBV10-3	TRBJ1-3	NA	12	NA	CAISAGIDTIYF	TGTGCCATCAGCGCAGGGATCGACACCATATATTTT
TRBV19	TRBJ1-2	NA	14	NA	CASSTPEAYYGYTF	TGTGCCAGTAGTACACCGGAGGCTTACTATGGCTACACCTTC
TRBV7-3	TRBJ1-2	once	15	NA	CASSLSRGLFYGYTF	TGTGCCAGCAGCTTATCAAGGGGCCTTTTTTATGGCTACACCTTC
TRBV6-4	TRBJ1-1	NA	13	TRBD1	CASKGQGDTEAFF	TGTGCCAGCAAGGGACAGGGGGACACTGAAGCTTTCTTT
TRBV30	TRBJ1-2	once	16	TRBD1	CACSRDRARKNYGYTF	TGTGCCTGCAGCCGGGACAGGGCGAGAAAAAACTATGGCTACACCTTC
TRBV7-2	TRBJ2-5	NA	15	NA	CASSLGGTGEETQYF	TGTGCCAGCAGCTTAGGAGGGACGGGGGAAGAGACCCAGTACTTC
TRBV10-2	TRBJ2-1	few	17	NA	CASRGLGQTSIYGEQFF	TGCGCCAGCAGGGGGCTAGGGCAGACGTCGATCTACGGTGAGCAGTTCTTC
TRBV6-5	TRBJ1-4	few	13	NA	CASSPGLNEKLFF	TGTGCCAGCAGCCCGGGACTTAATGAAAAACTGTTTTTT
TRBV5-1	TRBJ1-6	NA	16	TRBD1	CASSWGQGASNSPLHF	TGCGCCAGCAGCTGGGGACAGGGGGCAAGTAATTCACCCCTCCACTTT
TRBV6-5	TRBJ1-5	NA	13	NA	CASRSTTYQPQHF	TGTGCCAGCAGGTCCACAACCTATCAGCCCCAGCATTTT
TRBV6-5	TRBJ1-1	NA	13	NA	CASSTTGYTEAFF	TGTGCCAGCAGTACCACAGGGTACACTGAAGCTTTCTTT
TRBV5-1	TRBJ2-3	NA	15	TRBD1	CASSLGQGAGDTQYF	TGCGCCAGCAGCTTGGGGCAGGGGGCAGGAGATACGCAGTATTTT
TRBV6-2/TRBV6-3	TRBJ2-3	NA	14	TRBD2	CASSGLAGFDTQYF	TGTGCCAGCAGTGGACTAGCGGGGTTCGATACGCAGTATTTT
TRBV19	TRBJ1-2	NA	12	NA	CASSILDTGYTF	TGTGCCAGTAGTATCTTGGACACCGGCTACACCTTC
TRBV7-8	TRBJ1-2	NA	16	NA	CASSLGGPGVVRGYTF	TGTGCCAGCAGCTTAGGGGGCCCTGGCGTTGTTAGGGGCTACACCTTC
TRBV5-8	TRBJ1-1	once	14	NA	CASSFAQGSTEAFF	TGTGCCAGCAGCTTCGCGCAGGGGTCCACTGAAGCTTTCTTT
TRBV11-3	TRBJ2-2	NA	16	NA	CASSPGGVRNTGELFF	TGTGCCAGCAGCCCCGGAGGGGTTCGGAACACCGGGGAGCTGTTTTTT
TRBV18	TRBJ1-1	NA	16	NA	CASSRDSSTINTEAFF	TGTGCCAGCTCACGCGACAGCAGCACGATAAACACTGAAGCTTTCTTT
TRBV19	TRBJ2-1	few	15	TRBD2	CASSIRGGPSYEQFF	TGTGCCAGTAGTATCCGCGGGGGGCCGAGTTATGAGCAGTTCTTC
TRBV28	TRBJ1-5	NA	13	NA	CASSLALDRPQHF	TGTGCCAGCAGTTTGGCCCTCGACAGGCCCCAGCATTTT